These 30 T cell receptor beta chains originate from one sample sequenced in a study of blood T cell repertoires in COVID-19. The assay was immunoSEQ multiplex PCR, and TCRdb's table has in-frame clones only and misses some. The table includes roughly 380,000 clones, 88% detected once. Sequenced input: PBMCs or T cells enriched from blood (not recorded which). These receptor sequences come from a woman aged 25 to 39 who had been exposed to COVID-19.

V usage is TRBV7-8 and J usage is TRBJ2-1, with TRBD2 as a possible D gene (5 bases). Trimming took 5 bases from V and 3 from J, leaving 14 bases between them. The CDR3 spans 15 residues. The germline V gene has CDR1 SGHVS and CDR2 FQNEAQ. Here the CDR3 DNA reads TGTGCCAGCAGCCCGTACACAGAGGGCTACAATGAGCAGTTCTTC. Translated, it gives CASSPYTEGYNEQFF.

This chain connects TRBV30 to TRBJ2-7; D possibly corresponds to TRBD1 (6 bases). This CDR3 contains 12 residues. Germline V lookup: CDR1 GTSNPN, CDR2 SVGIG (reference sequence). Trimming pared 4 bases from V and 3 bases from J, leaving 10 bases between. The CDR3 reads CAWNNRVYEQYF. DNA of the CDR3: TGTGCCTGGAATAACAGGGTCTACGAGCAGTACTTC.

This chain joins TRBV30 and TRBJ1-4, with D maybe TRBD1 (5 bases). Trimming removed 0 bases from V and 3 bases from J, with 14 bases in between. There are 16 residues in the CDR3. Germline V gene data show CDR1 as GTSNPN and CDR2 as SVGIG (reference sequence). CDR3 nucleotides: TGTGCCTGGAGTGTACGGTTAAGACAGCCTAATGAAAAACTGTTTTTT. Its protein product is CAWSVRLRQPNEKLFF.

This clone was seen once. The gene calls are TRBV5-1 and TRBJ2-7, with 11 bases lining up with TRBD1. The trim removed 6 bases at V and 2 bases at J, leaving 10 bases unmatched. Per the germline V gene, CDR1 is SGHRS and CDR2 is YFSETQ. This CDR3 has 16 residues. The DNA of the CDR3 is TGCGCCAGCAACCCCCCCGGGGGACAGGGGGCCTACGAGCAGTACTTC. Translating gives CASNPPGGQGAYEQYF.

A single count supports this clone. CDR3: CASRRNRGNYGYTF. For the CDR3, the DNA is TGTGCCAGCAGGCGTAATCGGGGAAACTATGGCTACACCTTC. V gene TRBV27 combines with J gene TRBJ1-2; D is ambiguous. The germline V gene encodes CDR1 MNHEY and CDR2 SMNVEV (reference sequence). The CDR3 extends over 14 amino acids. V was trimmed by 6 bases and J by 2 bases, leaving 13 bases between them.

The chain carries TRBV28 and TRBJ1-1, with D possibly matching TRBD1 (5 bases). The V and J ends lost 7 bases and 2 bases respectively, with 11 bases between them. CDR3 size: 13 residues. CDR1 and CDR2 from the germline V gene are MDHEN and SYDVKM. CDR3 nucleotide sequence: TGTGCCAGCAAACTGACAGCCAACACTGAAGCTTTCTTT. This sequence encodes CASKLTANTEAFF.

The chain uses TRBV10-2 and TRBJ1-3; the D is unclear. CDR1 is WSHSY, CDR2 SAAADI, per germline. The ends were cut back, 3 bases at V and 8 bases at J, with 8 bases in the middle. The length of the CDR3 is 12 residues. The CDR3 reads CASSENSYTIYF. CDR3 coding DNA: TGCGCCAGCAGTGAAAACAGCTACACCATATATTTT.

The chain has TRBV28 and TRBJ2-3; a possible D gene is TRBD2 (6 bases). The CDR3 has 15 residues. Trimming cost V 2 bases and J 1 base, with 10 bases left between them. Germline V gene lookup returns CDR1 MDHEN and CDR2 SYDVKM. As DNA, the CDR3 is TGTGCCAGCAGTTTAGTCGGGGGTGGCACAGATACGCAGTATTTT. It translates to CASSLVGGGTDTQYF. The full variable domain, rest sourced from reference TRBV28 and TRBJ2-3, is DVKVTQSSRYLVKRTGEKVFLECVQDMDHENMFWYRQDPGLGLRLIYFSYDVKMKEKGDIPEGYSVSREKKERFSLILESASTNQTSMYLCASSLVGGGTDTQYFGPGTRLTVL.

This sequence joins TRBV11-2 and TRBJ2-1; 11 bases fit TRBD2. V was clipped by 5 bases and J by 4 bases; unmatched bases: 7. CDR1 and CDR2 from the germline V gene are SGHAT and FQNNGV. The CDR3 extends over 16 amino acids. CDR3 residues: CASSGKTSGNYNEQFF. The CDR3 DNA follows: TGTGCCAGCAGCGGGAAGACTAGCGGGAATTACAATGAGCAGTTCTTC.

The chain has TRBV29-1 and TRBJ2-7, with a weak D call TRBD2 (5 bases). The V end was cut by 5 bases, the J end by 3 bases, with 14 bases between. The CDR3 extends over 13 amino acids. The V gene's germline CDR1 is SQVTM and CDR2 ANQGSEA. The DNA for the CDR3 is TGCAGCGTTCGGTCTAGCAGCATCTACGAGCAGTACTTC. Amino acid sequence: CSVRSSSIYEQYF.

The chain employs TRBV27 and TRBJ2-7, with a weak D call TRBD2 (5 bases). Trimming cost V 8 bases and J 5 bases, with 10 bases left between them. Per germline, CDR1 MNHEY and CDR2 SMNVEV (reference sequence). The CDR3 extends over 11 amino acids. The CDR3 loop reads CASGSSNEQYF. The CDR3 DNA sequence: TGTGCCAGCGGGAGTTCCAACGAGCAGTACTTC.

The chain uses TRBV5-1 and TRBJ1-2; D may be TRBD1 (6 bases). The length of the CDR3 is 14 residues. V dropped 2 bases and J dropped 7 bases, with 15 bases sitting between them. Germline-derived CDR1 and CDR2 are SGHRS and YFSETQ. The CDR3 reads CASSLQGRDRGYTF. The CDR3 bases are TGCGCCAGCAGCTTACAGGGTAGGGATCGTGGCTACACCTTC.

This chain uses TRBV5-6 with TRBJ2-5, with TRBD1 matching 12 bases. The CDR3 spans 15 residues. J was trimmed by 5 bases and V by 4 bases; bases with no gene match: 6. CDR1 is SGHDT, CDR2 YYEEEE, per germline. Here the CDR3 reads CASSPGQGAIETQYF. The CDR3 nucleotides read TGTGCCAGCAGCCCGGGACAGGGGGCCATCGAGACCCAGTACTTC.

In DNA form, the CDR3 reads TGTGCCAGCTCAGAATTAGCGGGCACGAACACCGGGGAGCTGTTTTTT. It encodes CASSELAGTNTGELFF. The chain recombines TRBV18 with TRBJ2-2; TRBD2 matches at 7 bases. From germline, CDR1 is KGHSH and CDR2 LQKENI. V gave up 5 bases and J gave up 0 bases; unmatched junction bases: 6. There are 16 residues in the CDR3.

The chain has TRBV28 and TRBJ2-3, with 7 nucleotides matching TRBD1. This CDR3 contains 15 residues. Trimming took 2 bases from V and 0 from J; bases not matched to a gene: 2. Germline V lookup: CDR1 MDHEN, CDR2 SYDVKM. Here the CDR3 DNA reads TGTGCCAGCAGTTTAAACAGGGGAAGCACAGATACGCAGTATTTT. The encoded protein is CASSLNRGSTDTQYF.

The CDR3 bases are TGTGCCAGCAGTAGTGCAGGGCTGGAGGGGAACACCATATATTTT. This encodes CASSSAGLEGNTIYF. This chain links TRBV27 with TRBJ1-3, with a weak D call TRBD1 (5 bases). Trimming removed 5 bases from V and 7 bases from J, with 18 bases in between. Germline V CDR1 and CDR2: MNHEY, SMNVEV (reference sequence). This CDR3 is built from 15 residues.

V and J are TRBV24-1 and TRBJ2-5; a possible D gene is TRBD1 (5 bases). Germline CDR1 is KGHDR and CDR2 is SFDVKD. Trimming removed 10 bases at V and 5 bases at J, with 10 bases between. The CDR3 is made up of 11 amino acids. As DNA, the CDR3 is TGTGCCACTCAGGGTGGGGAGACCCAGTACTTC. Translated, it gives CATQGGETQYF.

The chain combines TRBV3-1 (or the pseudogene TRBV3-2) with TRBJ1-6; possibly TRBD1 for D (6 bases). The CDR3 covers 15 residues. Germline loops: CDR1 LGHDT, CDR2 YNNKEL (reference sequence). Trimming left V 1 base short and J 9 bases short, with 13 bases between. DNA for the CDR3: TGTGCCAGCAGCCAAGGTCAGGGGATGGGTTCACCCCTCCACTTT. Its protein is CASSQGQGMGSPLHF.

The chain is built from TRBV7-8 and TRBJ1-2, with TRBD1 matching 8 bases. Trimming removed 5 bases from V and 4 bases from J; junction bases left unmatched: 6. Germline V gene lookup returns CDR1 SGHVS and CDR2 FQNEAQ. CDR3 size: 14 residues. In DNA form, the CDR3 reads TGTGCCAGCAGCATCACAGGGGGAGTCTATGGCTACACCTTC. Translation gives CASSITGGVYGYTF.

The CDR3, as DNA: TGCGCCAGCAGCTCTGGGACAGGGGGAAGCTCTGGAAACACCATATATTTT. As protein: CASSSGTGGSSGNTIYF. The rearrangement joins TRBV5-1 to TRBJ1-3; 11 positions match TRBD1. Looked up from germline, CDR1 is SGHRS and CDR2 is YFSETQ. CDR3 size: 17 residues. Trimming took 3 bases from V and 0 from J; bases not matched to a gene: 5.

The chain's CDR3 is CAWSVSNYGYTF. The DNA of the CDR3 is TGTGCCTGGAGTGTATCAAACTATGGCTACACCTTC. This chain connects TRBV30 to TRBJ1-2; no reliable D call. Trimming took off 0 bases at V and 2 bases at J, with 4 bases between the two ends. The germline gives CDR1 GTSNPN, CDR2 SVGIG (reference sequence). The CDR3 runs 12 residues.

The V call is TRBV29-1, the J call TRBJ1-2; D unresolved. The CDR3 runs 11 residues. Per the germline V gene, CDR1 is SQVTM and CDR2 is ANQGSEA. The V gene lost 6 bases and the J gene lost 8 bases, with 13 bases spanning the gap. CDR3 coding DNA: TGCAGCGTGCCTCGAGTAGAAGGCTACACCTTC. This sequence encodes CSVPRVEGYTF.

This clone occurred a few times. The CDR3 sequence is CASSPQSGFHYGYTF. The CDR3 DNA reads TGTGCCAGCAGCCCGCAATCCGGGTTCCACTATGGCTACACCTTC. V gene TRBV7-9 combines with J gene TRBJ1-2; no definite D call. The CDR3 is 15 residues long. Trimming pared 5 bases from V and 3 bases from J, leaving 16 bases between. CDR1 and CDR2 from the germline V gene are SEHNR and FQNEAQ (reference sequence).

The chain couples TRBV28 to TRBJ1-2; 7 positions match TRBD1. J was trimmed by 3 bases and V by 6 bases; bases with no gene match: 10. The CDR3 totals 15 residues. Germline CDR1 is MDHEN and CDR2 is SYDVKM. The CDR3: CASSRGGGIDYGYTF. In DNA form, the CDR3 reads TGTGCCAGCAGCCGCGGAGGGGGCATTGACTATGGCTACACCTTC.

This sequence joins TRBV6-5 and TRBJ2-7; 8 nucleotides align to TRBD2. V lost 8 bases to trimming and J lost 5 bases; unmatched junction nucleotides: 14. This CDR3 comprises 15 residues. Germline V gives CDR1 MNHEY, CDR2 SVGAGI. CDR3 DNA: TGTGCCAGCTCCGGGAACGGGAGGGCTGGCCACGAGCAGTACTTC. This encodes CASSGNGRAGHEQYF.

The CDR3 here is CASSSDSGRPAEAFF. CDR3 DNA: TGTGCCAGCAGCTCTGACAGTGGGAGGCCGGCTGAAGCTTTCTTT. The gene calls are TRBV6-5 and TRBJ1-1; TRBD1 is a possible D gene (5 bases). The germline CDR1 and CDR2 sequences are MNHEY and SVGAGI. CDR3 size: 15 residues. Trimming cost V 6 bases and J 6 bases, with 20 bases left between them.

V usage is TRBV9 and J usage is TRBJ1-5; possibly TRBD1 for D (6 bases). This CDR3 is 15 amino acids long. Germline-derived CDR1 and CDR2 are SGDLS and YYNGEE. The ends were cut back, 1 base at V and 5 bases at J, with 13 bases in the middle. DNA for the CDR3: TGTGCCAGCAGCGTAACCTCAGGGGCCGATCAGCCCCAGCATTTT. This translates into CASSVTSGADQPQHF.

The V gene is TRBV12-5, the J gene TRBJ2-1; D gene ambiguous. The V gene lost 7 bases and the J gene lost 11 bases, with 18 bases spanning the gap. The length of the CDR3 is 13 residues. The germline gives CDR1 LGHNT, CDR2 FRNRAP. The CDR3 loop is CASAPAIRGKQFF. CDR3 bases: TGTGCTAGTGCCCCCGCTATACGAGGAAAGCAGTTCTTC.

This chain connects TRBV2 to TRBJ1-2, with TRBD1 as a possible D gene (6 bases). The V gene lost 8 bases and the J gene lost 8 bases, with 18 bases spanning the gap. This CDR3 is built from 13 residues. CDR1 is SNHLY, CDR2 FYNNEI, per germline. Written as DNA, the CDR3 is TGTGCCAGCGGTGGGTCTACAGGGATCGGCTACACCTTC. This translates into CASGGSTGIGYTF.

This chain links TRBV3-1 (or the pseudogene TRBV3-2) with TRBJ1-5, with D perhaps TRBD1 (6 bases). The length of the CDR3 is 15 residues. V lost 4 bases, J lost 2 bases, and 12 bases lay in between. Germline CDR1 and CDR2: LGHDT and YNNKEL (reference sequence). Here the CDR3 reads CASSLDSGGNQPQHF. In DNA form, the CDR3 reads TGTGCCAGCAGCCTGGACTCAGGGGGCAATCAGCCCCAGCATTTT.